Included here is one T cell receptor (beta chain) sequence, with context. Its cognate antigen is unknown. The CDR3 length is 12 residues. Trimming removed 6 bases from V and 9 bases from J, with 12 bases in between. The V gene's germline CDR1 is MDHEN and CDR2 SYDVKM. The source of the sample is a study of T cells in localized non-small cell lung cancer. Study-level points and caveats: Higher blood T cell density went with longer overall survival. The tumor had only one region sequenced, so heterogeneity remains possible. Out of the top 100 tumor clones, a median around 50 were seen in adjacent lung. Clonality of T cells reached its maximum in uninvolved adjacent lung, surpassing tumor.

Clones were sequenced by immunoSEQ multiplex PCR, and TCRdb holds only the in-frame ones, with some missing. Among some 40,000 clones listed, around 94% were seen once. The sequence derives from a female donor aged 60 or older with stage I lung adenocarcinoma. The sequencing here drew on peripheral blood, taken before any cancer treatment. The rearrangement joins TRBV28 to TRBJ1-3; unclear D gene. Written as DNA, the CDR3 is TGTGCCAGCAGCTCCTTGGGGATCACCATATATTTT. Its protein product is CASSSLGITIYF. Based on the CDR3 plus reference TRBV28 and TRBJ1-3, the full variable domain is DVKVTQSSRYLVKRTGEKVFLECVQDMDHENMFWYRQDPGLGLRLIYFSYDVKMKEKGDIPEGYSVSREKKERFSLILESASTNQTSMYLCASSSLGITIYFGEGSWLTVV.